The rows below give T cell receptor beta chains drawn from one sample of a study of T cells in Graves' hyperthyroidism and ophthalmopathy. TCRdb reanalysed the multiplex PCR reads using MiXCR and keeps one entry per CDR3 protein. The top ten hold approximately 5.7% of the sample, which has a few hundred thousand distinct CDR3 sequences, 11% to 15% seen once. Sequencing was done on a sample of blood. Receptor source: a woman in her twenties or thirties with Graves' hyperthyroidism that later progressed to Graves' ophthalmopathy. Each CDR3 is given with its conserved first and last residue. The D gene is left open where the match is weak. Size values are once, few and many counts, or a class for expanded clones, and some rows have none.

abundance: many
j_gene: TRBJ2-3
v_gene: TRBV29-1
d_gene: -
CDR3aa: CSIRKGTHYTDTQYF
CDR3nt: TGCAGCATCAGAAAGGGGACTCATTACACAGATACGCAGTATTTT

abundance: few
j_gene: TRBJ1-3
v_gene: TRBV19
d_gene: -
CDR3aa: CASTDASSGNTIYF
CDR3nt: TGTGCCAGTACTGACGCCTCCTCTGGAAACACCATATATTTT

abundance: many
j_gene: TRBJ2-3
v_gene: TRBV2
d_gene: TRBD1
CDR3aa: CASSEGTGGMTDTQYF
CDR3nt: TGTGCCAGCAGTGAAGGGACAGGGGGCATGACAGATACGCAGTATTTT

abundance: many
j_gene: TRBJ1-1
v_gene: TRBV10-1
d_gene: -
CDR3aa: CASRRDRNTEAFF
CDR3nt: TGCGCCAGCAGACGAGACAGGAACACTGAAGCTTTCTTT

abundance: -
j_gene: TRBJ1-2
v_gene: TRBV12-3/TRBV12-4
d_gene: -
CDR3aa: CASSTRPGAGGYTF
CDR3nt: TGTGCCAGCAGCACCCGCCCGGGGGCGGGTGGCTACACCTTC

abundance: many
j_gene: TRBJ2-5
v_gene: TRBV20-1
d_gene: TRBD1
CDR3aa: CSAMTGRETQYF
CDR3nt: TGCAGTGCTATGACAGGGAGAGAGACCCAGTACTTC

abundance: many
j_gene: TRBJ1-2
v_gene: TRBV3-1
d_gene: -
CDR3aa: CASSPRAGHGYTF
CDR3nt: TGTGCCAGCAGCCCCCGGGCGGGGCACGGCTACACCTTC

abundance: many
j_gene: TRBJ1-5
v_gene: TRBV28
d_gene: -
CDR3aa: CASILGTPGGGNQPQHF
CDR3nt: TGTGCCAGCATCCTGGGGACCCCGGGGGGGGGCAATCAGCCCCAGCATTTT

abundance: -
j_gene: TRBJ2-1
v_gene: TRBV7-3
d_gene: -
CDR3aa: CASSLNGGVNNEQFF
CDR3nt: TGTGCCAGCAGCTTAAACGGGGGAGTTAACAATGAGCAGTTCTTC

abundance: -
j_gene: TRBJ1-2
v_gene: TRBV25-1
d_gene: -
CDR3aa: CASSSNEGLVYGYTF
CDR3nt: TGTGCCAGCAGTTCGAATGAGGGGCTAGTCTATGGCTACACCTTC

abundance: -
j_gene: TRBJ1-6
v_gene: TRBV6-2/TRBV6-3
d_gene: -
CDR3aa: CASEGAVGSPLHF
CDR3nt: TGTGCCAGCGAAGGGGCTGTTGGATCACCCCTCCACTTT

abundance: many
j_gene: TRBJ2-7
v_gene: TRBV28
d_gene: -
CDR3aa: CASSKPGHTTGRLEQYF
CDR3nt: TGTGCCAGCAGCAAACCGGGACACACGACTGGCCGACTGGAGCAGTACTTC

abundance: -
j_gene: TRBJ2-7
v_gene: TRBV5-1
d_gene: -
CDR3aa: CASSLNGALTQYEQYF
CDR3nt: TGCGCCAGCAGCTTAAACGGGGCTCTCACTCAATACGAGCAGTACTTC

abundance: many
j_gene: TRBJ1-1
v_gene: TRBV6-2/TRBV6-3
d_gene: -
CDR3aa: CASSYGGKGRKTEAFF
CDR3nt: TGTGCCAGCAGTTACGGAGGGAAAGGAAGAAAGACTGAAGCTTTCTTT

abundance: many
j_gene: TRBJ1-4
v_gene: TRBV20-1
d_gene: -
CDR3aa: CSAREGEKLFF
CDR3nt: TGCAGTGCTAGAGAGGGTGAAAAACTGTTTTTT

abundance: many
j_gene: TRBJ2-3
v_gene: TRBV18
d_gene: TRBD1
CDR3aa: CASSPLTGQGTDTQYF
CDR3nt: TGTGCCAGCTCACCACTCACGGGACAGGGGACAGATACGCAGTATTTT

abundance: many
j_gene: TRBJ2-5
v_gene: TRBV19
d_gene: TRBD1
CDR3aa: CASSTVSGGVGFQETQYF
CDR3nt: TGTGCCAGTAGTACGGTCTCAGGGGGCGTTGGGTTTCAAGAGACCCAGTACTTC

abundance: few
j_gene: TRBJ2-3
v_gene: TRBV4-2
d_gene: TRBD2
CDR3aa: CASSQGSAGEADTQYF
CDR3nt: TGTGCCAGCAGCCAAGGATCGGCGGGAGAGGCAGATACGCAGTATTTT

abundance: many
j_gene: TRBJ2-5
v_gene: TRBV27
d_gene: TRBD2
CDR3aa: CASSLREGTSGTQYF
CDR3nt: TGTGCCAGCAGTTTAAGAGAAGGGACTAGCGGGACCCAGTACTTC

abundance: -
j_gene: TRBJ2-7
v_gene: TRBV13
d_gene: -
CDR3aa: CASSQERPGPYYEQYF
CDR3nt: TGTGCCAGCAGCCAGGAACGACCGGGACCTTACTACGAGCAGTACTTC

abundance: many
j_gene: TRBJ1-1
v_gene: TRBV28
d_gene: -
CDR3aa: CASRIPRQGNTEAFF
CDR3nt: TGTGCCAGCAGGATCCCCCGGCAAGGGAACACTGAAGCTTTCTTT

abundance: many
j_gene: TRBJ1-4
v_gene: TRBV12-3/TRBV12-4
d_gene: -
CDR3aa: CASIQGGSREKLFF
CDR3nt: TGTGCCAGCATCCAGGGAGGGTCGCGAGAAAAACTGTTTTTT

abundance: -
j_gene: TRBJ1-4
v_gene: TRBV4-1
d_gene: TRBD1
CDR3aa: CASSSWDRAGEKLFF
CDR3nt: TGCGCCAGCAGCTCCTGGGACAGGGCTGGGGAAAAACTGTTTTTT

abundance: many
j_gene: TRBJ2-3
v_gene: TRBV29-1
d_gene: TRBD2
CDR3aa: CSVEPSGRPDTQYF
CDR3nt: TGCAGCGTTGAGCCTAGCGGGAGGCCAGATACGCAGTATTTT

abundance: -
j_gene: TRBJ2-7
v_gene: TRBV11-3
d_gene: TRBD1
CDR3aa: CASSLDRQGAYEQYF
CDR3nt: TGTGCCAGCAGCTTAGATCGGCAGGGGGCTTACGAGCAGTACTTC

abundance: many
j_gene: TRBJ1-1
v_gene: TRBV28
d_gene: -
CDR3aa: CASSLWPGEAFF
CDR3nt: TGTGCCAGCAGTTTATGGCCAGGGGAAGCTTTCTTT

abundance: many
j_gene: TRBJ2-2
v_gene: TRBV6-6
d_gene: -
CDR3aa: CASSYSRSTGELFF
CDR3nt: TGTGCCAGCAGTTACTCGAGGTCCACCGGGGAGCTGTTTTTT